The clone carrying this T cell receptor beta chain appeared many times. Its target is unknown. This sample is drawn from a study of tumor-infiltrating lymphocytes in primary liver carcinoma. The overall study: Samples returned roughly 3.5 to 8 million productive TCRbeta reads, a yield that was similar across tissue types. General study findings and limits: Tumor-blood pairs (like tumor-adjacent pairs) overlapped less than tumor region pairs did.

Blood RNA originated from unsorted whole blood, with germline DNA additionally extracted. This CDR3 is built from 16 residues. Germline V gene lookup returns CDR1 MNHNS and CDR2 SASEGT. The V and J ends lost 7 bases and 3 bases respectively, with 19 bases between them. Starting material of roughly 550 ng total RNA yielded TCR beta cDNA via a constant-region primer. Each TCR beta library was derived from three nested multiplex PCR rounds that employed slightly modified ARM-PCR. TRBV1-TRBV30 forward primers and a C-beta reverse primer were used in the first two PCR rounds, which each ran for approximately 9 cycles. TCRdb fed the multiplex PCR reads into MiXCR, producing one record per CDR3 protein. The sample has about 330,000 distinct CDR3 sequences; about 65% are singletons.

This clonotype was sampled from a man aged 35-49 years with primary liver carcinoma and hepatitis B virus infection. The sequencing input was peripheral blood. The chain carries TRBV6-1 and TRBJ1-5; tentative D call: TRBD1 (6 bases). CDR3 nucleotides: TGTGCCAGCACAAGTCATCCACAGGGAAACAATCAGCCCCAGCATTTT. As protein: CASTSHPQGNNQPQHF.